The rows below give T cell receptor beta chains drawn from one sample of a study of blood T cell repertoires in COVID-19. TCRdb's table, derived via immunoSEQ multiplex PCR, lists solely in-frame clones and lacks some. The data hold 300,000 to 450,000 clones, with roughly 86% observed a single time. Sequenced input: peripheral blood. These TCRs come from a human donor in a cohort sampled during active COVID-19. Each CDR3 is given with its conserved first and last residue. The D gene is left open where the match is weak. The size of a clone is reported for some rows only, either as once, few or many, or as a class for expanded clones.

V gene,D gene,clone size,J gene,CDR3 protein,CDR3 DNA
TRBV6-5,TRBD2,-,TRBJ2-2,CASSFTSGSLDGELFF,TGTGCCAGCAGTTTCACTAGCGGGAGCTTGGACGGGGAGCTGTTTTTT
TRBV9,-,-,TRBJ2-2,CASSDPHDLVDGELFF,TGTGCCAGCAGCGACCCCCACGACCTAGTAGACGGGGAGCTGTTTTTT
TRBV12-3/TRBV12-4,-,-,TRBJ2-5,CASSLREETQYF,TGTGCCAGCAGTTTGCGGGAAGAGACCCAGTACTTC
TRBV6-5,-,-,TRBJ1-5,CASRAGGADQPQHF,TGTGCCAGCAGGGCAGGCGGGGCCGATCAGCCCCAGCATTTT
TRBV4-2,TRBD1,-,TRBJ1-5,CASSHPGTGGTQPQHF,TGTGCCAGCAGCCACCCCGGGACAGGGGGCACTCAGCCCCAGCATTTT
TRBV27,-,few,TRBJ2-7,CASIWTENYEQYF,TGTGCCAGCATTTGGACAGAGAATTACGAGCAGTACTTC
TRBV6-1,-,-,TRBJ2-1,CASSDGRKDEQFF,TGTGCCAGCAGTGATGGCCGAAAAGATGAGCAGTTCTTC
TRBV24-1,TRBD2,-,TRBJ2-1,CATSDWTSGETDEQFF,TGTGCCACCAGTGATTGGACTAGCGGGGAAACGGATGAGCAGTTCTTC
TRBV7-9,-,-,TRBJ2-7,CASSPGRGSSEQYF,TGTGCCAGCAGCCCAGGAAGGGGATCCTCCGAGCAGTACTTC
TRBV4-1,TRBD2,-,TRBJ2-1,CASSREGWRSSYNEQFF,TGCGCCAGCAGCAGGGAGGGCTGGCGGAGCTCCTACAATGAGCAGTTCTTC
TRBV11-2,TRBD2,-,TRBJ2-7,CASSPRSLAGVRYEQYF,TGTGCCAGCAGCCCGCGAAGTCTAGCGGGAGTCAGGTACGAGCAGTACTTC
TRBV5-1,-,-,TRBJ2-7,CASSLTGLGLRGGRSYEQYF,TGCGCCAGCAGCTTGACGGGACTGGGTTTGCGTGGGGGTAGGTCCTACGAGCAGTACTTC
TRBV6-5,TRBD1,once,TRBJ1-2,CASRLAGGLDYGYTF,TGTGCCAGCAGGTTGGCAGGGGGCTTGGACTATGGCTACACCTTC
TRBV5-4,-,-,TRBJ2-2,CASSLADLGGRTGELFF,TGTGCCAGCAGCTTGGCCGATCTCGGGGGGCGCACCGGGGAGCTGTTTTTT
TRBV15,-,-,TRBJ2-7,CATSRGSGGSYEQYF,TGTGCCACCAGCCGAGGAAGCGGTGGGTCCTACGAGCAGTACTTC
TRBV14,TRBD2,-,TRBJ2-3,CASSQGTSGGDTQYF,TGTGCCAGCAGCCAAGGGACTAGCGGAGGAGATACGCAGTATTTT
TRBV7-9,-,-,TRBJ1-5,CASSLGADYQPQHF,TGTGCCAGCAGCTTAGGGGCCGATTATCAGCCCCAGCATTTT
TRBV11-1,TRBD1,-,TRBJ2-1,CASSLGQGGRNEQFF,TGTGCCAGCAGCTTAGGACAGGGGGGGAGGAATGAGCAGTTCTTC
TRBV5-8,-,-,TRBJ2-3,CASSFGGGGPTDTQYF,TGTGCCAGCAGCTTCGGCGGGGGCGGTCCCACAGATACGCAGTATTTT
TRBV7-9,TRBD1,few,TRBJ2-7,CASSPPTGATYEQYF,TGTGCCAGCAGCCCCCCGACAGGGGCCACCTACGAGCAGTACTTC
TRBV5-1,TRBD1,-,TRBJ1-4,CASSPGGQGYFGEKLFF,TGCGCCAGCAGCCCGGGGGGACAGGGTTATTTCGGAGAAAAACTGTTTTTT
TRBV5-8,-,-,TRBJ2-7,CASSSLTVPPANEQYF,TGTGCCAGCAGCTCGCTGACAGTACCCCCGGCCAACGAGCAGTACTTC
TRBV5-1,TRBD1,-,TRBJ1-2,CASSRGGQGVYGYTF,TGCGCCAGCAGCCGAGGGGGACAGGGGGTCTATGGCTACACCTTC
TRBV27,-,-,TRBJ1-5,CASRGATGQPQHF,TGTGCCAGCAGGGGGGCGACCGGTCAGCCCCAGCATTTT
TRBV7-2,TRBD2,-,TRBJ2-7,CASSEGLVPYEQYF,TGTGCCAGCAGCGAGGGACTAGTCCCCTACGAGCAGTACTTC
TRBV2,-,-,TRBJ2-1,CASRNDGSINEQFF,TGTGCCAGCAGGAATGACGGGAGTATAAATGAGCAGTTCTTC
TRBV7-9,-,once,TRBJ1-4,CASSPGTQTNEKLFF,TGTGCCAGCAGCCCGGGGACACAAACTAATGAAAAACTGTTTTTT
TRBV5-1,-,-,TRBJ1-1,CASLAQPNTEAFF,TGCGCCAGTTTAGCGCAGCCTAACACTGAAGCTTTCTTT
TRBV19,TRBD2,-,TRBJ2-3,CASSTRLAGGTDTQYF,TGTGCCAGTAGTACAAGATTAGCGGGGGGCACAGATACGCAGTATTTT
TRBV2,TRBD1,few,TRBJ2-7,CASRAGTGGLKYF,TGTGCCAGCAGGGCCGGGACAGGGGGTCTTAAGTACTTC
TRBV3-1/TRBV3-2,TRBD2,-,TRBJ2-7,CASSLAGGWGEQYF,TGTGCCAGCAGCCTAGCGGGAGGCTGGGGCGAGCAGTACTTC
TRBV5-1,-,-,TRBJ1-1,CASSLPIPNTEAFF,TGCGCCAGCAGCTTGCCCATTCCAAACACTGAAGCTTTCTTT
TRBV7-2,-,few,TRBJ1-5,CASSLRTALNQPQHF,TGTGCCAGCAGCTTAAGGACAGCCCTCAATCAGCCCCAGCATTTT
TRBV27,-,-,TRBJ1-4,CASSLSGANEKLFF,TGTGCCAGCAGTTTGTCCGGGGCTAATGAAAAACTGTTTTTT
TRBV30,TRBD2,-,TRBJ2-1,CAWSVLSGVGNEQFF,TGTGCCTGGAGTGTACTTAGCGGGGTGGGCAATGAGCAGTTCTTC
TRBV19,-,-,TRBJ2-1,CASSITAGRMYNEQFF,TGTGCCAGTAGTATAACCGCAGGGAGGATGTACAATGAGCAGTTCTTC
TRBV11-2,TRBD2,-,TRBJ2-3,CASSSAGGAWDTQYF,TGTGCCAGCAGCTCAGCGGGAGGGGCCTGGGATACGCAGTATTTT
TRBV6-2/TRBV6-3,-,-,TRBJ2-7,CASSLGLTYEQYF,TGTGCCAGCAGTTTGGGACTCACCTACGAGCAGTACTTC
TRBV7-9,-,-,TRBJ2-1,CASSSPRLPGYNEQFF,TGTGCCAGCAGCTCCCCAAGACTCCCCGGGTACAATGAGCAGTTCTTC
TRBV29-1,TRBD1,-,TRBJ2-7,CSVATGGIYEQYF,TGCAGCGTTGCAACAGGGGGCATCTACGAGCAGTACTTC
TRBV2,-,few,TRBJ1-6,CASSRQRSSYNSPLHF,TGTGCCAGCAGTCGACAGAGAAGCTCCTATAATTCACCCCTCCACTTT
TRBV6-5,-,few,TRBJ1-1,CASSREGEAFF,TGTGCCAGCAGTCGAGAGGGAGAAGCTTTCTTT
TRBV4-2,TRBD2,-,TRBJ2-7,CASSQDPGGSYEQYF,TGTGCCAGCAGCCAAGATCCGGGAGGCTCCTACGAGCAGTACTTC
TRBV30,-,-,TRBJ1-1,CAWSQGGGTEAFF,TGTGCCTGGAGTCAGGGAGGAGGGACTGAAGCTTTCTTT
TRBV27,-,few,TRBJ2-3,CASSHPRGTQYF,TGTGCCAGCAGTCACCCCAGGGGTACGCAGTATTTT
TRBV29-1,-,-,TRBJ2-3,CSVEVREGADTQYF,TGCAGCGTTGAAGTCCGGGAGGGGGCGGATACGCAGTATTTT
TRBV28,-,-,TRBJ1-2,CASKSGTNYGYTF,TGTGCCAGCAAATCAGGGACTAACTATGGCTACACCTTC
TRBV25-1,TRBD1,-,TRBJ1-5,CASSEGGTGKSQPQHF,TGTGCCAGCAGTGAGGGTGGGACAGGGAAGAGTCAGCCCCAGCATTTT